The 29 T cell receptor beta chains below come from one sample, sequenced in a study of post-analysis software for immune sequencing data. General study results and limits: Several TRBV segments (TRBV5-6, TRBV5-1 and TRBV20-1 among them) occurred more frequently in patients than in controls.

These receptors lack a known antigen. Every TCR beta cDNA library bore unique molecular identifiers. TCRdb itself ran the PCR reads through MiXCR, one entry per CDR3 protein. The data show about 170,000 distinct CDR3 sequences, approximately 31% seen once. The sequenced sample consisted of blood. The receptors originated from a girl aged 10-17 years with multiple sclerosis.

The table lists this clonotype with a few counts. The chain couples TRBV7-9 to TRBJ2-3; tentatively, D is TRBD2 (8 bases). The CDR3 consists of 15 residues. Germline values: CDR1 SEHNR, CDR2 FQNEAQ (reference sequence). The germline V and J ends were trimmed by 5 bases and 2 bases, with 14 bases remaining between them. CDR3 amino acids: CASSPGGTVTDTQYF. For the CDR3, the DNA is TGTGCCAGCAGCCCGGGGGGGACAGTCACAGATACGCAGTATTTT.

This clonotype has at least ten counts. The chain uses TRBV24-1 and TRBJ2-3; D unresolved. The germline CDR1 and CDR2 sequences are KGHDR and SFDVKD. CDR3 size: 16 residues. The germline V and J ends were trimmed by 3 bases and 0 bases, with 12 bases remaining between them. CDR3 region: CATSDGQFASTDTQYF. CDR3 nucleotide sequence: TGTGCCACCAGTGATGGCCAGTTCGCTAGCACAGATACGCAGTATTTT.

At least ten counts were recorded for this clonotype. The rearrangement joins TRBV7-2 to TRBJ1-2; 9 bases map to TRBD1. Germline CDR1 reads SGHTA; CDR2 reads FQGNSA. J lost 8 bases, V lost 6 bases, and 7 bases had no gene match. The CDR3 sequence is 13 residues long. DNA for the CDR3: TGTGCCAGCAGTCCCGGGACAGGGAACGGCTACACCTTC. Translated, it gives CASSPGTGNGYTF.

Turning to this clonotype: A much larger clone sits a single nucleotide away, making a read error possible. This chain uses TRBV3-1 with TRBJ2-1, with D possibly being TRBD2 (5 bases). The CDR3 is 14 amino acids. From germline, CDR1 is LGHDT and CDR2 YNNKEL (reference sequence). Trimming removed 4 bases at V and 3 bases at J, with 10 bases between. The CDR3 reads CASSRVGDYNEQFF. CDR3 nucleotide sequence: TGTGCCAGCAGCCGAGTGGGAGACTACAATGAGCAGTTCTTC.

The chain combines TRBV7-2 with TRBJ1-5; D gene uncertain. Germline-derived CDR1 and CDR2 are SGHTA and FQGNSA. The V end was cut by 5 bases, the J end by 2 bases, with 7 bases between. This CDR3 is built from 13 residues. CDR3 residues: CASSLRGNQPQHF. CDR3 nucleotide sequence: TGTGCCAGCAGCCTTAGGGGCAATCAGCCCCAGCATTTT.

The chain carries TRBV2 and TRBJ1-1; weak D call: TRBD1 (5 bases). Germline CDR1 is SNHLY and CDR2 is FYNNEI. Between the trimmed V and J ends, which lost 4 bases and 5 bases, there was a span of 11 bases. The CDR3 length is 13 residues. The CDR3 DNA is TGTGCCAGCAGTGTATTGGGGGGTACTGAAGCTTTCTTT. It is translated as CASSVLGGTEAFF.

Points on this clonotype: A much bigger clone sits one base away, suggesting this may be a read error. The genes are TRBV12-3 or TRBV12-4 and TRBJ2-7; D is perhaps TRBD1 or TRBD2 (5 bases each). The CDR3 spans 14 residues. The CDR3 DNA is TGTGCCAGCAGTAGGGGAGCAGCCACCTACGAGCGGTACTTC. As protein: CASSRGAATYERYF.

The chain carries TRBV5-5 and TRBJ1-1; D call uncertain. The V gene's germline CDR1 is SGHKS and CDR2 YYEKEE (reference sequence). Trimming took off 6 bases at V and 0 bases at J, with 12 bases between the two ends. The CDR3 is 14 residues long. CDR3 region: CASIPDQMNTEAFF. The CDR3 nucleotides read TGTGCCAGCATTCCAGATCAGATGAACACTGAAGCTTTCTTT.

At least ten counts were recorded for this clonotype. The chain combines TRBV12-3 or TRBV12-4 with TRBJ2-3; D unresolved. V was shortened by 3 bases and J by 6 bases, with 7 bases between the two germline ends. This CDR3 has 12 residues. CDR3 in amino acids: CASSFNGDTQYF. The CDR3 nucleotides read TGTGCCAGCAGTTTCAATGGGGATACGCAGTATTTT.

This clonotype was seen a handful of times. The CDR3 reads CASSPENYGYTF. In DNA form, the CDR3 reads TGCGCCAGCAGCCCGGAGAACTATGGCTACACCTTC. This chain links TRBV5-1 with TRBJ1-2, with D uncertain. Germline V gene data show CDR1 as SGHRS and CDR2 as YFSETQ. Trimming took off 4 bases at V and 2 bases at J, with 6 bases between the two ends. CDR3 length: 12 amino acids. Full variable domain (remainder filled in from reference TRBV5-1 and TRBJ1-2): KAGVTQTPRYLIKTRGQQVTLSCSPISGHRSVSWYQQTPGQGLQFLFEYFSETQRNKGNFPGRFSGRQFSNSRSEMNVSTLELGDSALYLCASSPENYGYTFGSGTRLTVV.

V is TRBV3-1 and J is TRBJ2-3; D not certain. The germline V gene encodes CDR1 LGHDT and CDR2 YNNKEL (reference sequence). The V end lost 4 bases, the J end lost 2 bases, and 19 bases lay between the germline ends. CDR3 length: 17 amino acids. The CDR3 coding sequence is TGTGCCAGCAGCCTCGAGACGTCCCGCCCGCACACAGATACGCAGTATTTT. Amino acids: CASSLETSRPHTDTQYF.

Of note for this clonotype: This may stem from a read error, because a much larger clone lies one nucleotide away. V and J are TRBV10-3 and TRBJ2-7; TRBD1 might be the D (6 bases). CDR3 length equals 15 residues. Trimming shortened V by 5 bases and J by 0 bases, and 14 bases separated the two germline ends. The germline gives CDR1 ENHRY, CDR2 SYGVKD. In nucleotides, the CDR3 is TGTGCCATCAGTTCCGGACAGTTGAGCTCCTACGAGCAGTACTTC. Amino acids: CAISSGQLSSYEQYF.

This clonotype appeared a few times. The chain couples TRBV2 to TRBJ2-5; 11 positions agree with TRBD2. Looked up from germline, CDR1 is SNHLY and CDR2 is FYNNEI. This CDR3 is built from 15 residues. Germline trimming cut 2 bases from V and 4 bases from J; bases unmatched to any gene: 3. The CDR3 DNA follows: TGTGCCAGCAGTGAATGGCTAGCGGGAGGAGAGACCCAGTACTTC. This codes for CASSEWLAGGETQYF.

The sample holds many counts of this clonotype. CDR3 DNA: TGTGCCACCAGCAGAGCGGGGGTTACAAATGAGCAGTTCTTC. Its translation is CATSRAGVTNEQFF. This chain links TRBV15 with TRBJ2-1; tentative D call: TRBD2 (6 bases). Germline-derived CDR1 and CDR2 are LNHNV and YYDKDF (reference sequence). This CDR3 has 14 residues. V was shortened by 1 base and J by 7 bases, with 11 bases between the two germline ends. Drawing the rest from reference TRBV15 and TRBJ2-1, the complete variable domain is DAMVIQNPRYQVTQFGKPVTLSCSQTLNHNVMYWYQQKSSQAPKLLFHYYDKDFNNEADTPDNFQSRRPNTSFCFLDIRSPGLGDTAMYLCATSRAGVTNEQFFGPGTRLTVL.

The chain joins TRBV20-1 to TRBJ1-5, with 7 bases aligning to TRBD1. Germline V gene sequence: CDR1 DFQATT, CDR2 SNEGSKA (reference sequence). CDR3 length: 14 residues. With 5 bases clipped from V and 6 bases from J, the junction kept 10 bases outside the gene matches. DNA for the CDR3: TGCAGTGCTGGCCTACAGGGGCAGATTCAGCCCCAGCATTTT. Translated: CSAGLQGQIQPQHF.

This clonotype has a count of ten or more. The chain employs TRBV18 and TRBJ2-5; D unclear. Deletions cut 1 base from V and 1 base from J, with 7 bases between. Per the germline V gene, CDR1 is KGHSH and CDR2 is LQKENI. CDR3 length: 14 amino acids. The CDR3 here is CASSPRSSQETQYF. DNA for the CDR3: TGTGCCAGCTCACCACGCAGTAGCCAAGAGACCCAGTACTTC.

V gene TRBV11-2 combines with J gene TRBJ2-1; 15 nucleotides align to TRBD2. Germline V gene data show CDR1 as SGHAT and CDR2 as FQNNGV. Losses at the gene ends were 4 bases for V and 9 bases for J; bases not matched to a gene: 13. The CDR3 has 18 residues. In DNA, the CDR3 is TGTGCCAGCAGCTACGGACTAGCGGGAGGGCCCGCGGAGTTTGAGCAGTTCTTC. Encoded protein: CASSYGLAGGPAEFEQFF.

This clonotype appeared many times. The chain links TRBV10-1 to TRBJ2-5; 8 positions agree with TRBD2. The CDR3 covers 19 residues. V lost 8 bases to trimming and J lost 0 bases; unmatched junction nucleotides: 20. CDR1 is WNHNN and CDR2 is SYGVQD in the germline V gene (reference sequence). CDR3 sequence: CASPTAGARTSRYQETQYF. The CDR3 DNA sequence: TGCGCCAGCCCAACGGCAGGGGCCAGGACTAGCCGGTACCAAGAGACCCAGTACTTC.

V and J are TRBV5-1 and TRBJ1-2, with 10 bases matching TRBD1. Germline V gene lookup returns CDR1 SGHRS and CDR2 YFSETQ. The J segment lost 3 bases and the V segment lost 5 bases, leaving 7 bases of the junction unmatched. The CDR3 runs to 15 residues. The DNA for the CDR3 is TGCGCCAGCAGGCCGGGACAGGGGTATGACTATGGCTACACCTTC. Encoded protein: CASRPGQGYDYGYTF.

The CDR3 DNA reads TGCAGCGTCAGGGAGATGAGCACTGAAGCTTTCTTT. Its translation: CSVREMSTEAFF. The chain is built from TRBV29-1 and TRBJ1-1, with D possibly matching TRBD1 (5 bases). Per germline, CDR1 SQVTM and CDR2 ANQGSEA. The CDR3 has 12 residues. Trimming took off 6 bases at V and 4 bases at J, with 12 bases between the two ends.

The chain is built from TRBV2 and TRBJ2-5, with 8 positions matching TRBD1. The trim removed 3 bases at V and 11 bases at J, leaving 14 bases unmatched. This CDR3 has 15 residues. Germline V gene data show CDR1 as SNHLY and CDR2 as FYNNEI. CDR3 region: CASSDRGQAYYEQYF. CDR3 coding DNA: TGTGCCAGCAGTGATCGGGGACAGGCTTATTACGAACAGTACTTC.

The gene calls are TRBV20-1 and TRBJ1-1, with 10 bases fitting TRBD1. Germline CDR1 reads DFQATT; CDR2 reads SNEGSKA (reference sequence). J gave up 6 bases and V 5 bases, and 6 bases lay outside the gene matches. The CDR3 has 13 amino acids. The CDR3 DNA is TGCAGTGCTGGGGACAGGGGCGACGCTGAAGCTTTCTTT. Translation: CSAGDRGDAEAFF.

This clonotype was counted ten times or more. The J gene is TRBJ2-7, the V gene TRBV2; D unclear. V was cut by 6 bases and J by 6 bases, with 18 bases left in between. This CDR3 has 14 residues. Germline V gene lookup returns CDR1 SNHLY and CDR2 FYNNEI. The CDR3 spells CASSPVRKGFEQYF. As DNA, the CDR3 is TGTGCCAGCAGCCCCGTGAGAAAAGGGTTCGAGCAGTACTTC.

This chain connects TRBV9 to TRBJ1-2, with 9 nucleotides matching TRBD1. The germline V gene encodes CDR1 SGDLS and CDR2 YYNGEE. The CDR3 runs 17 residues. V trimming: 4 bases; J trimming: 7 bases; junction bases outside the gene matches: 17. The CDR3 loop reads CASSSHRGREEVSGYTF. DNA of the CDR3: TGTGCCAGCAGCTCGCACAGGGGGCGCGAGGAAGTGAGTGGCTACACCTTC.

On this clonotype: Relative to the germline gene, one junction end is altered; a read error may explain this. The chain joins TRBV7-8 to TRBJ2-1; 10 nucleotides line up with TRBD2. The CDR3 spans 18 residues. Germline V CDR1 and CDR2: SGHVS, FQNEAQ. The CDR3 sequence is CARSLVSPSGRSYNEQFF. The CDR3, as DNA: TGTGCCCGCAGCTTAGTGTCCCCTAGCGGGAGATCCTACAATGAGCAGTTCTTC.

Ten or more counts support this clonotype. The J gene is TRBJ2-7, the V gene TRBV6-1; the match to TRBD1 covers 9 bases. Trimming cost V 9 bases and J 6 bases; bases outside gene matches: 9. The CDR3 loop spans 13 amino acids. Germline lookup yields CDR1 MNHNS and CDR2 SASEGT. This chain's CDR3 is CASKLRDRAEQYF. CDR3 in DNA: TGTGCCAGTAAACTCCGGGACAGGGCCGAGCAGTACTTC.

The chain employs TRBV20-1 and TRBJ2-3; D ambiguous. The CDR3 sequence is 13 residues long. Germline CDR1 is DFQATT and CDR2 is SNEGSKA (reference sequence). V lost 3 bases to trimming and J lost 0 bases, with 7 bases between them. CDR3 DNA sequence: TGCAGTGCTAGTCCCGGGAGCACAGATACGCAGTATTTT. This translates into CSASPGSTDTQYF.

Turning to this clonotype: Given a much more abundant clone one base away, this may be a read error. Without the conserved terminal phenylalanine or tryptophan, this CDR3 likely stems from a read error. The V call is TRBV29-1, the J call TRBJ2-3, with a tentative D call TRBD2 (5 bases). Germline CDR1 and CDR2: SQVTM and ANQGSEA. V lost 7 bases and J lost 2, with 13 bases in between. CDR3 length equals 13 residues. Written as DNA, the CDR3 is TGCAGCGCCGCGGGCGGAACCACAGATACGCAGTATTAT. Protein: CSAAGGTTDTQYY.

The chain uses TRBV5-1 and TRBJ2-3; 9 nucleotides match TRBD2. V was pared by 10 bases and J by 5 bases, with 29 bases of the junction left unmatched. The CDR3 runs 20 residues. Germline V gene data show CDR1 as SGHRS and CDR2 as YFSETQ. The CDR3 protein is CAGGRLRGGRAFRWRDTQYF. CDR3 nucleotides: TGCGCCGGCGGACGTTTAAGGGGCGGGAGGGCCTTTCGTTGGAGAGATACGCAGTATTTT. Variable domain in full (rest from reference TRBV5-1 and TRBJ2-3): KAGVTQTPRYLIKTRGQQVTLSCSPISGHRSVSWYQQTPGQGLQFLFEYFSETQRNKGNFPGRFSGRQFSNSRSEMNVSTLELGDSALYLCAGGRLRGGRAFRWRDTQYFGPGTRLTVL.